Following are 28 T cell receptor beta chains from one sample sequenced in a study of CD8+ T cells in alopecia areata. Reverse transcription of extracted RNA yielded cDNA, which provided the sequencing template. The data were produced by immunoSEQ multiplex PCR, yet TCRdb's version contains in-frame clones alone and is incomplete. Seen here are 110,000 to 150,000 clones, about 59% observed once, and the top ten hold more than 15%. Treatment denoted: oral pan-JAK inhibitor, 5-10 mg twice daily. The sequenced sample was CD8+ T cells sorted from blood, obtained at week 4, from a patient treated with tofacitinib. The receptors originated from a human donor with alopecia areata.

This clone was counted a single time. The chain carries TRBV30 and TRBJ2-2; maybe TRBD2 (7 bases). V was trimmed by 6 bases and J by 2 bases, leaving 13 bases between them. This CDR3 has 14 residues. CDR1 is GTSNPN, CDR2 SVGIG, per germline (reference sequence). The CDR3 DNA reads TGTGCCTGCACGGGGGGCATAAACACCGGGGAGCTGTTTTTT. It encodes CACTGGINTGELFF.

The V and J genes are TRBV27 and TRBJ2-1; D gene ambiguous. Trimming pared 2 bases from V and 4 bases from J, leaving 12 bases between. CDR3 length: 15 residues. Germline V gives CDR1 MNHEY, CDR2 SMNVEV (reference sequence). The CDR3 bases are TGTGCCAGCAGTTTAAATTCCCCAGGTTACAATGAGCAGTTCTTC. This sequence encodes CASSLNSPGYNEQFF.

This sequence joins TRBV27 and TRBJ2-7, with TRBD2 identical over 7 bases. V trimming: 7 bases; J trimming: 5 bases; junction bases outside the gene matches: 11. The CDR3 spans 14 residues. From germline, CDR1 is MNHEY and CDR2 SMNVEV (reference sequence). The CDR3 region is CASIPAGKSDEQYF. The DNA for the CDR3 is TGTGCCAGCATTCCAGCGGGGAAGTCCGACGAGCAGTACTTC.

This chain connects TRBV29-1 to TRBJ1-1, with TRBD1 matching over 11 bases. The CDR3 consists of 16 residues. The V segment lost 1 base and the J segment 6 bases; nucleotides outside the gene matches: 10. The germline gives CDR1 SQVTM, CDR2 ANQGSEA. CDR3 in amino acids: CSVEVGTGGAMAEAFF. In nucleotides, the CDR3 is TGCAGCGTTGAAGTGGGGACAGGGGGAGCGATGGCTGAAGCTTTCTTT.

This clone was counted only a few times. The chain joins TRBV11-2 to TRBJ1-1; no firm D call. The CDR3 length is 11 residues. CDR1 is SGHAT and CDR2 is FQNNGV in the germline V gene. The V end was cut by 3 bases, the J end by 8 bases, with 7 bases between. CDR3 region: CASSLGGEAFF. In DNA form, the CDR3 reads TGTGCCAGCAGCTTGGGTGGGGAAGCTTTCTTT.

The chain employs TRBV6-5 and TRBJ2-2; 7 bases agree with TRBD1. The ends lost 4 bases at V and 2 bases at J; junction bases unmatched: 1. Germline V gene sequence: CDR1 MNHEY, CDR2 SVGAGI. The CDR3 has 14 residues. CDR3 residues: CASSWDSNTGELFF. CDR3 in DNA: TGTGCCAGCAGTTGGGACAGTAACACCGGGGAGCTGTTTTTT.

This rearrangement joins TRBV19 to TRBJ2-7; D possibly matches TRBD1 or TRBD2 (5 bases each). Trimming left V 6 bases short and J 5 bases short, with 11 bases between. Looked up from germline, CDR1 is LNHDA and CDR2 is SQIVND (reference sequence). The CDR3 has 12 residues. CDR3: CASRRGEDEQYF. The DNA for the CDR3 is TGTGCCAGTAGGAGGGGAGAGGACGAGCAGTACTTC.

This sequence joins TRBV7-9 and TRBJ2-7; D gene ambiguous. The germline CDR1 and CDR2 sequences are SEHNR and FQNEAQ (reference sequence). The CDR3 length is 11 residues. Trimming stripped 4 bases from V and 4 bases from J, with 5 bases between. The CDR3 coding sequence is TGTGCCAGCAGCTCTCCATACGAGCAGTACTTC. It specifies CASSSPYEQYF.

The chain employs TRBV2 and TRBJ2-5; 7 bases fit TRBD2. Trimming cost V 2 bases and J 4 bases; bases outside gene matches: 10. Germline CDR1 reads SNHLY; CDR2 reads FYNNEI. The CDR3 totals 16 residues. Here the CDR3 DNA reads TGTGCCAGCAGTGAAATGGCGGGGGAGGGCGTAGAGACCCAGTACTTC. Amino acid sequence: CASSEMAGEGVETQYF.

The chain couples TRBV23-1 to TRBJ1-5; weak D call: TRBD1 (6 bases). TRBV23-1 is annotated as an ORF whose role is uncertain. CDR3 length equals 13 residues. V lost 6 bases, J lost 7 bases, and 13 bases lay in between. CDR3 loop: CASSHRVSQPQHF. CDR3 nucleotides: TGCGCCAGCAGCCACAGGGTCTCGCAGCCCCAGCATTTT.

The chain recombines TRBV30 with TRBJ1-1; D gene unclear. V lost 8 bases and J 4 bases, leaving 11 bases between the germline ends. The CDR3 runs to 11 residues. The V gene's germline CDR1 is GTSNPN and CDR2 SVGIG (reference sequence). This chain's CDR3 is CAGRTGTEAFF. CDR3 DNA sequence: TGTGCCGGAAGGACGGGCACTGAAGCTTTCTTT.

The V call is TRBV9, the J call TRBJ2-1, with TRBD2 identical over 11 bases. The V gene end was trimmed by 2 bases and the J gene end by 6 bases; junction bases not matched to a gene: 4. Germline assignment: CDR1 SGDLS and CDR2 YYNGEE. The CDR3 is made up of 15 amino acids. CDR3 in amino acids: CASSVGTSGANEQFF. DNA for the CDR3: TGTGCCAGCAGCGTCGGGACTAGCGGCGCCAATGAGCAGTTCTTC.

CDR3: CAWHRGHGTEAFF. CDR3 in DNA: TGTGCCTGGCATAGGGGCCATGGCACTGAAGCTTTCTTT. The chain links TRBV30 to TRBJ1-1; D might be TRBD1 (5 bases). This CDR3 has 13 residues. Germline V gene sequence: CDR1 GTSNPN, CDR2 SVGIG (reference sequence). Trimming left V 5 bases short and J 4 bases short, with 14 bases between.

The J gene is TRBJ1-5, the V gene TRBV6-1; D call uncertain. V was clipped by 2 bases and J by 5 bases, with 4 bases between them. The length of the CDR3 is 12 residues. From germline, CDR1 is MNHNS and CDR2 SASEGT. CDR3 loop: CASSEWDQPQHF. In nucleotides, the CDR3 is TGTGCCAGCAGTGAATGGGATCAGCCCCAGCATTTT.

The chain links TRBV6-6 to TRBJ2-3; D possibly corresponds to TRBD2 (5 bases). CDR3 length: 15 residues. V gave up 1 base and J gave up 0 bases, with 8 bases separating them. The germline CDR1 and CDR2 sequences are MNHNY and SVGAGI (reference sequence). For the CDR3, the DNA is TGTGCCAGCAGTTACTTAGCGACTAGCACAGATACGCAGTATTTT. This encodes CASSYLATSTDTQYF.

This chain joins TRBV11-2 and TRBJ1-2; D is perhaps TRBD1 (5 bases). The CDR3 is 13 amino acids. V lost 7 bases, J lost 4 bases, and 13 bases lay in between. Germline CDR1 reads SGHAT; CDR2 reads FQNNGV. The CDR3 nucleotides are TGTGCCAGCACTCTCCAGGGTCCCTATGGCTACACCTTC. The encoded protein is CASTLQGPYGYTF.

The genes are TRBV27 and TRBJ1-1; D uncertain. This CDR3 is 14 amino acids long. CDR1 and CDR2 from the germline V gene are MNHEY and SMNVEV (reference sequence). Trimming removed 4 bases from V and 1 base from J, with 10 bases in between. This CDR3 is CASSYLGPNTEAFF. In DNA, the CDR3 is TGTGCCAGCAGTTACCTGGGTCCGAACACTGAAGCTTTCTTT.

This clone was found a few times. The CDR3 protein is CSVGGPYNEQFF. As DNA, the CDR3 is TGCAGCGTTGGGGGCCCCTACAATGAGCAGTTCTTC. This chain connects TRBV29-1 to TRBJ2-1; D is perhaps TRBD1 (5 bases). The CDR3 is made up of 12 amino acids. Germline V gives CDR1 SQVTM, CDR2 ANQGSEA. The V and J ends lost 4 bases and 2 bases respectively, with 6 bases between them.

The rearrangement links TRBV9 to TRBJ2-7; the D is unclear. In germline, CDR1 is SGDLS, CDR2 YYNGEE. V was pared by 0 bases and J by 3 bases, with 7 bases between. The CDR3 spans 13 residues. The CDR3 loop is CASSVATNYEQYF. CDR3 bases: TGTGCCAGCAGCGTAGCCACAAACTACGAGCAGTACTTC.

This clone was seen ten or more times. The rearrangement uses TRBV12-5 and TRBJ1-5; no firm D call. The ends were cut back, 0 bases at V and 2 bases at J, with 14 bases in the middle. CDR1 and CDR2 (germline): LGHNT, FRNRAP. The CDR3 has 17 amino acids. This CDR3 is CASGLVLGGVGNQPQHF. In nucleotides, the CDR3 is TGTGCTAGTGGTTTGGTACTCGGAGGCGTCGGCAATCAGCCCCAGCATTTT.

V gene TRBV4-2 combines with J gene TRBJ1-5; unclear D gene. Germline V CDR1 and CDR2: LGHNA, YNFKEQ. Trimming shortened V by 3 bases and J by 1 base, and 10 bases separated the two germline ends. The CDR3 is 15 amino acids. CDR3 DNA: TGTGCCAGCAGCCATGAACTCCAGAGCAATCAGCCCCAGCATTTT. This translates into CASSHELQSNQPQHF.

This chain connects TRBV6-5 to TRBJ1-2; TRBD1 agrees at 9 bases. Germline values: CDR1 MNHEY, CDR2 SVGAGI. The CDR3 covers 16 residues. V shed 2 bases, J shed 5 bases, and the junction held 9 bases outside the gene matches. CDR3 in amino acids: CASSYGSHRGLYGYTF. In nucleotides, the CDR3 is TGTGCCAGCAGTTACGGGAGCCACAGGGGGCTTTATGGCTACACCTTC.

The rearrangement joins TRBV30 to TRBJ1-6; a weak D match, TRBD1 (6 bases). There are 16 residues in the CDR3. Germline lookup yields CDR1 GTSNPN and CDR2 SVGIG (reference sequence). V was shortened by 4 bases and J by 6 bases, with 19 bases between the two germline ends. This CDR3 reads CAWTPGALTSNSPLHF. The CDR3 nucleotides are TGTGCCTGGACGCCGGGGGCTCTCACGAGTAATTCACCCCTCCACTTT.

The chain recombines TRBV14 with TRBJ2-7; the D gene is possibly TRBD1 (6 bases). Germline CDR1 is SGHDN and CDR2 is FVKESK. Trimming removed 4 bases at V and 4 bases at J, with 11 bases between. This CDR3 spans 13 amino acids. The CDR3 sequence is CASSPVDSYEQYF. DNA for the CDR3: TGTGCCAGCAGCCCAGTGGACAGTTACGAGCAGTACTTC.

The chain carries TRBV7-9 and TRBJ2-7; D may be TRBD2 (6 bases). V was trimmed by 5 bases and J by 5 bases, leaving 16 bases between them. The germline gives CDR1 SEHNR, CDR2 FQNEAQ (reference sequence). There are 14 residues in the CDR3. CDR3 sequence (DNA): TGTGCCAGCAGCCTACCACGGGGGAACGACGAGCAGTACTTC. Translating gives CASSLPRGNDEQYF.

This clone was observed many times. V and J are TRBV9 and TRBJ2-2, with D possibly TRBD2 on 5 matching bases. CDR1 is SGDLS and CDR2 is YYNGEE in the germline V gene. V was pared by 1 base and J by 3 bases, with 16 bases between. The CDR3 is 17 residues long. The CDR3 loop is CASSVSRTRADTGELFF. The CDR3 DNA follows: TGTGCCAGCAGCGTAAGTAGGACGAGGGCGGACACCGGGGAGCTGTTTTTT.

A note on this clone: Other DNA sequences of this sample code for an identical CDR3. The CDR3 spells CASSLSPGNTEAFF. As DNA, the CDR3 is TGTGCCAGCAGTTTATCACCAGGGAACACTGAAGCTTTCTTT. The V and J genes are TRBV27 and TRBJ1-1; the D is unclear. The length of the CDR3 is 14 residues. Trimming stripped 0 bases from V and 1 base from J, with 6 bases between. The germline gives CDR1 MNHEY, CDR2 SMNVEV (reference sequence).

This clone has only one observation. The rearrangement joins TRBV29-1 to TRBJ1-4; 7 bases match TRBD1. Unmatched junction bases numbered 12, after V lost 7 bases and J lost 4 bases. The CDR3 totals 15 residues. Germline V CDR1 and CDR2: SQVTM, ANQGSEA. The CDR3 is CSGGNPGQSNEKLFF. The CDR3 region has the DNA TGCAGCGGAGGAAATCCGGGACAGAGTAATGAAAAACTGTTTTTT. The complete variable domain, with remaining parts taken from reference TRBV29-1 and TRBJ1-4, reads SAVISQKPSRDICQRGTSLTIQCQVDSQVTMMFWYRQQPGQSLTLIATANQGSEATYESGFVIDKFPISRPNLTFSTLTVSNMSPEDSSIYLCSGGNPGQSNEKLFFGSGTQLSVL.